This T cell receptor beta chain was sequenced in a study of PD-1 blockade in classical Hodgkin lymphoma. Across the whole study: Nivolumab was given intravenously to patients at 3 mg/kg every 2 weeks.

This CDR3 is 15 amino acids long. The germline CDR1 and CDR2 sequences are GTSNPN and SVGIG (reference sequence). V was pared by 5 bases and J by 5 bases, with 8 bases of the junction left unmatched. Points on this clone: The antigen is unknown.

Method: immunoSEQ multiplex PCR; TCRdb's copy keeps in-frame clones and lacks some. The table records 55,000 to 80,000 clones, approximately 88% of them present only once. Study results and limitations: Lower baseline TCR diversity was reported for newly diagnosed patients than for healthy donors. Complete responders' diversity at baseline resembled that of newly diagnosed patients.

Brentuximab vedotin exposure varied, and every patient relapsed after autologous stem cell transplantation. Complete response, partial response or progressive disease was recorded as best response. The sample in question was peripheral blood mononuclear cells (PBMCs), obtained at baseline. This chain uses TRBV30 with TRBJ2-2; 10 bases are a match to TRBD2. The receptor was derived from a human donor with classical Hodgkin lymphoma. The CDR3 reads CAWGQTSGATGELFF. The CDR3 DNA reads as TGTGCCTGGGGACAAACTAGCGGGGCGACCGGGGAGCTGTTTTTT.